This T cell receptor (beta chain) was found in a study of cytomegalovirus exposure and HLA in healthy donors. The PCR was carried out with 60 Vbeta primers and 13 Jbeta primers. Profiling relied on immunoSEQ multiplex PCR, and the TCRdb table lists in-frame clones only, not all of them. The profile shows 160,000 or so clones, approximately 77% of them singletons. Sequenced sample: PBMCs. The clonotype originates from a middle-aged man in good health and CMV-seropositive.

In DNA, the CDR3 is TGTGCCAGCAGCGTAGCGGGGCAGGCAGGGGCCCTCGGTGCCCAGTACTTC. Protein product: CASSVAGQAGALGAQYF. The V call is TRBV9, the J call TRBJ2-5; perhaps TRBD1 as D (6 bases). This CDR3 region has 17 residues. Trimming shortened V by 0 bases and J by 9 bases, and 24 bases separated the two germline ends. Germline V gives CDR1 SGDLS, CDR2 YYNGEE.